This TCR beta chain is drawn from a study of identical twins. Notes on the study in general: Memory repertoires lacked the insertion deficit that abundant cord blood beta clonotypes showed.

About this clonotype itself: Its antigen is not identified.

With 5 bases clipped from V and 11 bases from J, the junction kept 7 bases outside the gene matches. The CDR3 spans 13 residues. The V gene's germline CDR1 is DFQATT and CDR2 SNEGSKA (reference sequence). Template switching created a universal primer site, and the cDNA included unique molecular identifiers. TCRdb reprocessed the 5' RACE reads with MiXCR, giving one entry per CDR3 protein. The data contain hundreds of thousands of distinct CDR3 sequences, 8.6% of them singletons. These sequences were also reported in another study, on yellow fever vaccine responses in identical twins. That source notes: Convergence reportedly seemed to mark part of the twins' vaccine T cell response, with personalization marking the rest.

The chain combines TRBV20-1 with TRBJ2-1; 12 positions match TRBD2. The sample taken for sequencing was PBMCs. This TCR derives from a woman in her late teens or twenties in good health. CDR3 coding DNA: TGCAGTGCTGTCCTGACTAGCGGGAGTAAGCAGTTCTTC. This gives the protein CSAVLTSGSKQFF.